This TCR beta chain derives from a study of cytomegalovirus exposure and HLA in healthy donors. This clone turned up a few times. Its specificity is unknown. The V and J ends lost 6 bases and 10 bases, in that order; junction bases with no gene match: 16. The germline CDR1 and CDR2 sequences are MRHNA and SNTAGT. CDR3 size: 16 residues. This PCR relied on a set of 60 Vbeta primers and 13 Jbeta primers. Generated by immunoSEQ multiplex PCR, the TCRdb table keeps only in-frame clones and is missing some. The sample gives some 200,000 clones, roughly four fifths of which show up once; over 1.5% is in the top ten. Study-level results: The study flagged approximately 180 TCR beta chains as cytomegalovirus-associated.

Source material: PBMCs. The TCR was taken from a man aged 50 to 60 in good health and CMV-seronegative. The chain employs TRBV6-4 and TRBJ2-1, with 9 bases aligning to TRBD1. CDR3 loop: CASSESPGTGSREQFF. As DNA, the CDR3 is TGTGCCAGCAGCGAGAGTCCCGGGACAGGGTCCAGGGAGCAGTTCTTC.